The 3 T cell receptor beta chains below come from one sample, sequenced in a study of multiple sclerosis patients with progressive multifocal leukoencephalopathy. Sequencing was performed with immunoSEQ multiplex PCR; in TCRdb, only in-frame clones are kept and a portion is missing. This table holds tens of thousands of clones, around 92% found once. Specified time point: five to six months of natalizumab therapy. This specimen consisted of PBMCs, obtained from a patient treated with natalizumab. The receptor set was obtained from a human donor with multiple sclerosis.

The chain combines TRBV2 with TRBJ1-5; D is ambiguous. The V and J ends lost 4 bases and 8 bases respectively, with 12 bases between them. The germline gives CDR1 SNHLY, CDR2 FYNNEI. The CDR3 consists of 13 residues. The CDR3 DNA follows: TGTGCCAGCAGTGTTATGGGTGTTGAGCCCCAGCATTTT. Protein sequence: CASSVMGVEPQHF.

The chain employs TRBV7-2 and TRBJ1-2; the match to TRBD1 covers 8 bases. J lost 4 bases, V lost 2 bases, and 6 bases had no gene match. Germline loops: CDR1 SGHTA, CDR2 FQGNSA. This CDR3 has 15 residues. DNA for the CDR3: TGTGCCAGCAGCTTATCCTCGGGACAGGCCTATGGCTACACCTTC. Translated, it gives CASSLSSGQAYGYTF.

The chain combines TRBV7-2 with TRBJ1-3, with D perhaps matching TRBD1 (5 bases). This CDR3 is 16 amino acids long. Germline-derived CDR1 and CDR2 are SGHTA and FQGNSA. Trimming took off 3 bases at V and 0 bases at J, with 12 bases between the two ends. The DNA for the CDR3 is TGTGCCAGCAGCTTCGGGACGGTGAGCTCTGGAAACACCATATATTTT. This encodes CASSFGTVSSGNTIYF.